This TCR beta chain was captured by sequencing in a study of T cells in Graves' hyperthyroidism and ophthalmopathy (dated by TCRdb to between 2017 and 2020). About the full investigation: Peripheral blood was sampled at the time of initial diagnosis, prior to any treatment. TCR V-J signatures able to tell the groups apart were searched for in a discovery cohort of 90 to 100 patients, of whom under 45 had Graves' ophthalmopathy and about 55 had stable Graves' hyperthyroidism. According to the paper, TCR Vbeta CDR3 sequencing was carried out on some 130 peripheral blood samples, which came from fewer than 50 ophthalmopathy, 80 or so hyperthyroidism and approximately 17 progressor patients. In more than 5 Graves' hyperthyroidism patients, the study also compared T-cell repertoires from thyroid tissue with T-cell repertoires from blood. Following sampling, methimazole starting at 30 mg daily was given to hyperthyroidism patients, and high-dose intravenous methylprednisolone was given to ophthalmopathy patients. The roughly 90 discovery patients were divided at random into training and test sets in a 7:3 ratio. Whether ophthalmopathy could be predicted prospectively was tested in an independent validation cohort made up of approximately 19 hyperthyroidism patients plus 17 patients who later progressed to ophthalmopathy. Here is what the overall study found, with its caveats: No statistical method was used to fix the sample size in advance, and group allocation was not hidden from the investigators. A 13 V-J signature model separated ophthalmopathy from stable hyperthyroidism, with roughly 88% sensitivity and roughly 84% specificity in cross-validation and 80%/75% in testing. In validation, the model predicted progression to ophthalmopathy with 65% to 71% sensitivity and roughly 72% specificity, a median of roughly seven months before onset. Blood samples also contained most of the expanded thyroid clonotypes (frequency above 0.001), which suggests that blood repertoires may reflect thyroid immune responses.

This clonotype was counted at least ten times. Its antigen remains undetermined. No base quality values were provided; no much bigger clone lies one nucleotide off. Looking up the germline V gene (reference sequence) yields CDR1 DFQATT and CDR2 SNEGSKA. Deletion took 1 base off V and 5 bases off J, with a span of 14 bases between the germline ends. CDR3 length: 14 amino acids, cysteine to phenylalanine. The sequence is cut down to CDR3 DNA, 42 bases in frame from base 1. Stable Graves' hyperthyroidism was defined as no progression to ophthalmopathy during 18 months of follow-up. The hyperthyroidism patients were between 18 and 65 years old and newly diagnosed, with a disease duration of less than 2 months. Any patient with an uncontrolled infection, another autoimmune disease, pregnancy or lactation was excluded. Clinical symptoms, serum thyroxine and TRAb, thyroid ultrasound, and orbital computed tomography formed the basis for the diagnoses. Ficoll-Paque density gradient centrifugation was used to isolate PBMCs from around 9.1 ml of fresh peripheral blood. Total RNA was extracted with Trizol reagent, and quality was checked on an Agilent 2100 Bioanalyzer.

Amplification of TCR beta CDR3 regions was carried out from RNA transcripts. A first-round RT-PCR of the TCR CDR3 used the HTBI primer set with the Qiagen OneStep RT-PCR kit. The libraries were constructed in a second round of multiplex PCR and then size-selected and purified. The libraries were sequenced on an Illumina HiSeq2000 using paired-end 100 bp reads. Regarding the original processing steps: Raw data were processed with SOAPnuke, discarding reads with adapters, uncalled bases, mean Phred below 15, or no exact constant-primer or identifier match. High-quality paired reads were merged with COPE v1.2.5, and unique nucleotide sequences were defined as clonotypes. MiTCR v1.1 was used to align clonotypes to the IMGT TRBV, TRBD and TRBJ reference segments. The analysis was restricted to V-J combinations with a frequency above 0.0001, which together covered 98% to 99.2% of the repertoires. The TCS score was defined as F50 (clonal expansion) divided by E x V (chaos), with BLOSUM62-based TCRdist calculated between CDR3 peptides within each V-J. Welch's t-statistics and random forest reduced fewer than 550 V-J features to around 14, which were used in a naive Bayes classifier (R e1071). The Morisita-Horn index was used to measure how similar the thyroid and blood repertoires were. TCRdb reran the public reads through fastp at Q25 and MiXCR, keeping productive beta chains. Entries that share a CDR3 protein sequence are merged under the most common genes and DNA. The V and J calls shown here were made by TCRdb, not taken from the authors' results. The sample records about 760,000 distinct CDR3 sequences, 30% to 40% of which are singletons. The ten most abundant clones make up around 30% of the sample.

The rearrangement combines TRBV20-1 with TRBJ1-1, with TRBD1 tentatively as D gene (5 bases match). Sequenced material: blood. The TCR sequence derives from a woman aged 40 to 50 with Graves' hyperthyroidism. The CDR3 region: CSARASRVWTEAFF. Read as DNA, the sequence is TGCAGTGCTAGAGCCAGCAGGGTCTGGACTGAAGCTTTCTTT.